This TCR beta chain comes out of a study of shared clonotypes between healthy human individuals. All donors were healthy HIV-negative adults lacking recent acute infections or vaccinations. Each CD8 memory set brought CD45RO+ cells together with CCR7-negative CD45RA+ TemRA cells. Germline V gene data show CDR1 as SEHNR and CDR2 as FQNEAQ (reference sequence). V dropped 5 bases and J dropped 7 bases, with 18 bases sitting between them. The CDR3 extends over 14 amino acids. Study-wide results and limits: Sharing across a few donors was seen in 4.5% to 6.5% of naive CD4 clonotypes. Naive subsets, compared against memory subsets, generally had larger estimated richness values.

The table came from immunoSEQ multiplex PCR; TCRdb's copy has only in-frame clones and leaves some out. The sample yields 550,000 to 800,000 clones, about 90% seen once. Turning to this clone: Its antigen is still unknown.

Material for sequencing was memory CD8+ T cells from PBMCs. As for subset: CD45RO+ cells pooled with CCR7-negative TemRA cells. The receptor's source is a man between 18 and 29 years old in good health. Some clones in this sample may be carry-over from other donors' samples. J is TRBJ2-7 and V is TRBV7-9; D possibly matches TRBD1 or TRBD2 (5 bases each). As DNA, the CDR3 is TGTGCCAGCAGCATGGGACCTAGGGTGGGGGAGCAGTACTTC. It codes for CASSMGPRVGEQYF.